This TCR beta chain was identified during a study of T-cell reconstitution after alpha-beta-depleted transplantation in children. Whole-study results and caveats: About two months after transplant, alpha-beta T cells reportedly came from several hundred expanded graft clones.

The library targeted TCRbeta and was prepared with unique molecular identifiers. TCRdb analysed the PCR reads with MiXCR anew, one entry per CDR3 protein. Here the sample spans roughly 670,000 distinct CDR3 sequences, about 12% being singletons. Germline loops: CDR1 SGHRS, CDR2 YFSETQ. The J segment lost 9 bases and the V segment lost 4 bases, leaving 7 bases of the junction unmatched. This CDR3 region has 14 residues. In its sample, this clonotype was seen many times. Its antigen is not known. The sequence was collected from a girl aged 2-10 years with congenital amegakaryocytic thrombocytopenia, due to receive a stem cell transplant. Sequenced here: PBMCs, sampled before TCRalphabeta/CD19-depleted stem cell transplant. The rearrangement joins TRBV5-1 to TRBJ2-1; 10 bases line up with TRBD2. The CDR3 nucleotides are TGCGCCAGCAGCCCTAGCGGGAGCACCATTGAGCAGTTCTTC. Amino acid sequence: CASSPSGSTIEQFF.